This section outlines one T cell receptor (beta chain) sequence together with its context. V gave up 7 bases and J gave up 3 bases; unmatched junction bases: 11. The CDR3 length is 17 residues. Germline V gives CDR1 LNHDA, CDR2 SQIVND (reference sequence). The data were obtained in a study of blood T cell repertoires in COVID-19. Original processing methods: Amplification with reference gene primers provided the estimates of nucleated cell counts. Sequencing used immunoSEQ multiplex PCR; TCRdb keeps in-frame clones, though not all of them. V and J calls and clone size are given by that table; D and trimming were obtained from the DNA. Counted here are about 100,000 clones, about 78% occurring once; the ten biggest clones make up approximately 8.2%.

The chain has TRBV19 and TRBJ2-2; 10 positions match TRBD1. The receptor was isolated from a man aged 50 to 60 who had recovered from COVID-19. The sequenced sample was peripheral blood. The CDR3 coding sequence is TGTGCCAGTACAGGGACAGGGGATGTTTTTGACACCGGGGAGCTGTTTTTT. Amino acid sequence: CASTGTGDVFDTGELFF.